A single sample gave rise to the 27 T cell receptor beta chains below, sequenced in a study of T-cell reconstitution after alpha-beta-depleted transplantation in children. It was with unique molecular identifiers that the TCRbeta library was prepared. TCRdb recomputed calls from the PCR reads with MiXCR, one row per CDR3 protein. The table lists about 900,000 distinct CDR3 sequences, around 30% of them singletons. The sequencing here drew on PBMCs, mostly from graft donor cells, taken 360 days after TCRalphabeta/CD19-depleted stem cell transplant. All receptors come from a boy in the first two years of life who had a stem cell transplant for SCID, so the T cells may come from the graft donor.

In DNA, the CDR3 is TGCGCCAGCAGCTTTGGGGAGGACACGATGAACACTGAAGCTTTCTTT. The encoded protein is CASSFGEDTMNTEAFF. This chain joins TRBV5-1 and TRBJ1-1; D is perhaps TRBD1 (5 bases). This CDR3 has 16 residues. V was pared by 2 bases and J by 0 bases, with 14 bases between. CDR1 and CDR2 (germline): SGHRS, YFSETQ.

The rearrangement links TRBV27 to TRBJ1-4, with D hard to call. The CDR3 covers 15 residues. Germline V gene lookup returns CDR1 MNHEY and CDR2 SMNVEV (reference sequence). With 5 bases removed from V and 4 bases from J, the gap between germline ends came to 14 bases. CDR3 bases: TGTGCCAGCAGTGTGCGGACGGACGGTAATGAAAAACTGTTTTTT. Translating it yields CASSVRTDGNEKLFF.

V gene TRBV7-8 combines with J gene TRBJ1-3; no clear D. Looked up from germline, CDR1 is SGHVS and CDR2 is FQNEAQ. V shed 1 base and J shed 4 bases, with 11 bases lying between them. The CDR3 spans 15 residues. The CDR3 nucleotides read TGTGCCAGCAGCTTAGGGGTAGAAAGGGGAAACACCATATATTTT. Translation: CASSLGVERGNTIYF.

This clonotype was counted only a few times. This chain joins TRBV10-2 and TRBJ2-2; 8 positions match TRBD1. There are 14 residues in the CDR3. The V gene end was trimmed by 7 bases and the J gene end by 7 bases; junction bases not matched to a gene: 8. Germline V gene data show CDR1 as WSHSY and CDR2 as SAAADI. In DNA, the CDR3 is TGCGCCAGCAAAATCCGGACAGGGCGCGGGGAGCTGTTTTTT. This gives the protein CASKIRTGRGELFF.

CDR3 bases: TGCAGCGTTGTGGCGCGGGGGAGCACAGATACGCAGTATTTT. Protein sequence: CSVVARGSTDTQYF. The chain uses TRBV29-1 and TRBJ2-3; 7 nucleotides agree with TRBD2. V lost 4 bases and J lost 0; bases outside the gene matches: 4. CDR3 length: 14 residues. Germline CDR1 reads SQVTM; CDR2 reads ANQGSEA.

V and J are TRBV5-1 and TRBJ2-1; D may be TRBD1 or TRBD2 (5 bases each). The CDR3 totals 16 residues. With 5 bases removed from V and 0 bases from J, the gap between germline ends came to 15 bases. Looked up from germline, CDR1 is SGHRS and CDR2 is YFSETQ. CDR3 DNA sequence: TGCGCCAGCAGTCCGGGCCCGGGGCGCTCCTACAATGAGCAGTTCTTC. The encoded protein is CASSPGPGRSYNEQFF. Full variable domain (missing parts from reference TRBV5-1 and TRBJ2-1): KAGVTQTPRYLIKTRGQQVTLSCSPISGHRSVSWYQQTPGQGLQFLFEYFSETQRNKGNFPGRFSGRQFSNSRSEMNVSTLELGDSALYLCASSPGPGRSYNEQFFGPGTRLTVL.

This clonotype was picked up many times. The V and J genes are TRBV12-3 or TRBV12-4 and TRBJ1-2; 9 positions match TRBD1. The CDR3 consists of 14 residues. The junction had 6 bases not matched to a gene; V was cut back by 6 bases and J by 4 bases. The DNA for the CDR3 is TGTGCCAGCAGCCCGGGACAGGGATTCTATGGCTACACCTTC. Translating it yields CASSPGQGFYGYTF.

The J gene is TRBJ1-1, the V gene TRBV7-8, with D perhaps matching TRBD1 (6 bases). V was trimmed by 1 base and J by 5 bases, leaving 11 bases between them. Germline CDR1 SGHVS, CDR2 FQNEAQ. This CDR3 is 14 amino acids long. The CDR3 sequence is CASSLVQGRTEAFF. The CDR3 coding sequence is TGTGCCAGCAGCTTAGTCCAGGGGAGAACTGAAGCTTTCTTT. The full variable domain, its missing parts supplied by reference TRBV7-8 and TRBJ1-1, is GAGVSQSPRYKVAKRGQDVALRCDPISGHVSLFWYQQALGQGPEFLTYFQNEAQLDKSGLPSDRFFAERPEGSVSTLKIQRTQQEDSAVYLCASSLVQGRTEAFFGQGTRLTVV.

This clonotype turned up a few times. The chain uses TRBV7-9 and TRBJ1-2; 7 nucleotides align to TRBD1. Unmatched junction bases numbered 7, after V lost 0 bases and J lost 6 bases. The CDR3 has 15 residues. In germline, CDR1 is SEHNR, CDR2 FQNEAQ (reference sequence). The CDR3 spells CASSLARQGVNGYTF. The CDR3 DNA reads TGTGCCAGCAGCTTAGCTCGACAGGGAGTAAATGGCTACACCTTC. The full variable domain, rest sourced from reference TRBV7-9 and TRBJ1-2, is DTGVSQNPRHKITKRGQNVTFRCDPISEHNRLYWYRQTLGQGPEFLTYFQNEAQLEKSRLLSDRFSAERPKGSFSTLEIQRTEQGDSAMYLCASSLARQGVNGYTFGSGTRLTVV.

The sample holds a few counts of this clonotype. This chain joins TRBV27 and TRBJ2-5, with D perhaps matching TRBD1 (6 bases). The V and J ends lost 3 bases and 3 bases respectively, with 14 bases between them. The CDR3 extends over 15 amino acids. The germline V gene has CDR1 MNHEY and CDR2 SMNVEV (reference sequence). For the CDR3, the DNA is TGTGCCAGCAGTTTCAACAGGGAAAAGGAAGAGACCCAGTACTTC. It translates to CASSFNREKEETQYF.

J is TRBJ2-3 and V is TRBV28; D possibly corresponds to TRBD2 (5 bases). Trimming removed 5 bases from V and 2 bases from J, with 11 bases in between. CDR3 length: 14 amino acids. CDR1 is MDHEN, CDR2 SYDVKM, per germline. DNA for the CDR3: TGTGCCAGCAGTACCCGGACTCTCACAGATACGCAGTATTTT. Amino acid sequence: CASSTRTLTDTQYF.

About this clonotype itself: An end of the junction does not agree with germline; a read error may underlie this. The chain has TRBV27 and TRBJ2-1; D is tentatively TRBD1 or TRBD2 (5 bases each). Per germline, CDR1 MNHEY and CDR2 SMNVEV (reference sequence). This CDR3 has 13 residues. The CDR3 sequence is CVSSFTIPGQQFF. The CDR3 bases are TGTGTCAGCAGTTTTACGATCCCGGGACAGCAGTTCTTC.

CDR3 in amino acids: CASSLRGAQEYF. CDR3 nucleotides: TGTGCCAGCAGTTTACGGGGGGCCCAGGAGTACTTC. The chain is built from TRBV12-3 or TRBV12-4 and TRBJ2-5; possibly TRBD2 for D (7 bases). There are 12 residues in the CDR3. Trimming took 2 bases from V and 12 from J, leaving 13 bases between them.

There are a few counts of this clonotype. The V call is TRBV2, the J call TRBJ1-6; D not certain. In germline, CDR1 is SNHLY, CDR2 FYNNEI. The length of the CDR3 is 15 residues. V lost 4 bases and J lost 3, with 10 bases in between. CDR3 residues: CASSVREVYNSPLHF. CDR3 bases: TGTGCCAGCAGTGTTCGGGAAGTCTATAATTCACCCCTCCACTTT.

V gene TRBV2 combines with J gene TRBJ2-7, with D possibly being TRBD2 (6 bases). The CDR3 totals 14 residues. With 7 bases removed from V and 3 bases from J, the gap between germline ends came to 16 bases. Germline values: CDR1 SNHLY, CDR2 FYNNEI. The CDR3 sequence: CASIPRDSVYEQYF. The CDR3, as DNA: TGTGCCAGCATCCCTCGGGACTCTGTCTACGAGCAGTACTTC.

This chain connects TRBV9 to TRBJ2-7, with 7 bases lining up with TRBD1. CDR1 is SGDLS, CDR2 YYNGEE, per germline. Unmatched junction bases numbered 11, after V lost 2 bases and J lost 3 bases. The CDR3 spans 16 residues. CDR3 amino acids: CASSVGQEVSYYEQYF. Here the CDR3 DNA reads TGTGCCAGCAGCGTCGGACAGGAAGTGTCCTACTACGAGCAGTACTTC.

The sample holds a few counts of this clonotype. This sequence joins TRBV18 and TRBJ1-1; D gene unclear. Germline V CDR1 and CDR2: KGHSH, LQKENI. V lost 2 bases and J 3 bases, leaving 10 bases between the germline ends. The CDR3 extends over 14 amino acids. The CDR3 sequence: CASSPNQHYTEAFF. CDR3 DNA sequence: TGTGCCAGCTCACCAAACCAGCACTACACTGAAGCTTTCTTT.

This rearrangement joins TRBV5-1 to TRBJ2-3; D is unresolved. The ends were cut back, 1 base at V and 2 bases at J, with 8 bases in the middle. CDR1 and CDR2 (germline): SGHRS, YFSETQ. The CDR3 loop spans 14 amino acids. The CDR3 here is CASSLYGHTDTQYF. Written as DNA, the CDR3 is TGCGCCAGCAGCTTGTACGGCCACACAGATACGCAGTATTTT. Looking up the rest from reference TRBV5-1 and TRBJ2-3 gives the full variable domain: KAGVTQTPRYLIKTRGQQVTLSCSPISGHRSVSWYQQTPGQGLQFLFEYFSETQRNKGNFPGRFSGRQFSNSRSEMNVSTLELGDSALYLCASSLYGHTDTQYFGPGTRLTVL.

There are many counts of this clonotype. The chain employs TRBV9 and TRBJ2-1, with D maybe TRBD2 (6 bases). The V gene lost 4 bases and the J gene lost 2 bases, with 13 bases spanning the gap. The CDR3 spans 15 residues. Germline assignment: CDR1 SGDLS and CDR2 YYNGEE. As DNA, the CDR3 is TGTGCCAGCAGCAGGTCGGGGGAGACCTACAATGAGCAGTTCTTC. As protein: CASSRSGETYNEQFF.

The chain couples TRBV7-9 to TRBJ1-1; D possibly corresponds to TRBD1 (6 bases). Germline CDR1 is SEHNR and CDR2 is FQNEAQ (reference sequence). V was cut by 1 base and J by 5 bases, with 11 bases left in between. CDR3 length: 14 residues. The CDR3 reads CASSLDRGATEAFF. The CDR3 coding sequence is TGTGCCAGCAGCTTAGACCGGGGGGCAACTGAAGCTTTCTTT.

This clonotype was counted between two and nine times. The genes are TRBV27 and TRBJ2-1, with a possible D match to TRBD1 (5 bases). V dropped 3 bases and J dropped 6 bases, with 12 bases sitting between them. Germline CDR1 MNHEY, CDR2 SMNVEV (reference sequence). The CDR3 totals 14 residues. CDR3 loop: CASSFSGQANEQFF. The DNA of the CDR3 is TGTGCCAGCAGTTTTTCAGGGCAGGCCAATGAGCAGTTCTTC.

V and J are TRBV11-2 and TRBJ2-5, with 12 nucleotides matching TRBD2. Germline V gives CDR1 SGHAT, CDR2 FQNNGV. V gave up 5 bases and J gave up 4 bases; unmatched junction bases: 5. This CDR3 contains 15 residues. DNA for the CDR3: TGTGCCAGCAGCCCTAGCGGGGGGGTGTTAGAGACCCAGTACTTC. Translated: CASSPSGGVLETQYF.

This clonotype showed up many times. J is TRBJ2-5 and V is TRBV3-1, with D tentatively TRBD1 or TRBD2 (5 bases each). Trimming took off 6 bases at V and 3 bases at J, with 11 bases between the two ends. The germline V gene encodes CDR1 LGHDT and CDR2 YNNKEL (reference sequence). This CDR3 comprises 13 residues. The chain's CDR3 is CASSRDRKETQYF. For the CDR3, the DNA is TGTGCCAGCAGTCGGGACCGTAAAGAGACCCAGTACTTC.

V and J are TRBV5-1 and TRBJ2-2, with TRBD2 as a possible D gene (5 bases). V was cut by 0 bases and J by 4 bases, with 7 bases left in between. Germline V CDR1 and CDR2: SGHRS, YFSETQ. The CDR3 length is 14 residues. The CDR3 is CASSLVRGTGELFF. The CDR3 coding sequence is TGCGCCAGCAGCTTGGTCCGGGGCACCGGGGAGCTGTTTTTT. Full variable domain (outside the CDR3, taken from reference TRBV5-1 and TRBJ2-2): KAGVTQTPRYLIKTRGQQVTLSCSPISGHRSVSWYQQTPGQGLQFLFEYFSETQRNKGNFPGRFSGRQFSNSRSEMNVSTLELGDSALYLCASSLVRGTGELFFGEGSRLTVL.

The table lists this clonotype with a few counts. The chain uses TRBV13 and TRBJ2-7; TRBD1 matches 9 bases. Germline V CDR1 and CDR2: PRHDT, FYEKMQ (reference sequence). Unmatched junction bases numbered 3, after V lost 2 bases and J lost 4 bases. There are 14 residues in the CDR3. CDR3 loop: CASSLRDRVYEQYF. Written as DNA, the CDR3 is TGTGCCAGCAGCTTACGGGACAGGGTGTACGAGCAGTACTTC.

This clonotype was observed many times. This chain connects TRBV20-1 to TRBJ2-5, with no clear D. In germline, CDR1 is DFQATT, CDR2 SNEGSKA (reference sequence). There are 11 residues in the CDR3. V lost 4 bases and J lost 5, with 8 bases in between. The CDR3 DNA sequence: TGCAGTGCTACGCCGCAGGAGACCCAGTACTTC. This codes for CSATPQETQYF.

This clonotype was picked up a small number of times. The chain has TRBV24-1 and TRBJ2-5, with 9 nucleotides matching TRBD2. Germline CDR1 and CDR2: KGHDR and SFDVKD. CDR3 length: 17 amino acids. V dropped 4 bases and J dropped 1; count of bases not matched to a gene: 9. This CDR3 reads CATSDGGGGGAQETQYF. DNA for the CDR3: TGTGCCACCAGTGACGGAGGCGGCGGGGGGGCCCAAGAGACCCAGTACTTC.